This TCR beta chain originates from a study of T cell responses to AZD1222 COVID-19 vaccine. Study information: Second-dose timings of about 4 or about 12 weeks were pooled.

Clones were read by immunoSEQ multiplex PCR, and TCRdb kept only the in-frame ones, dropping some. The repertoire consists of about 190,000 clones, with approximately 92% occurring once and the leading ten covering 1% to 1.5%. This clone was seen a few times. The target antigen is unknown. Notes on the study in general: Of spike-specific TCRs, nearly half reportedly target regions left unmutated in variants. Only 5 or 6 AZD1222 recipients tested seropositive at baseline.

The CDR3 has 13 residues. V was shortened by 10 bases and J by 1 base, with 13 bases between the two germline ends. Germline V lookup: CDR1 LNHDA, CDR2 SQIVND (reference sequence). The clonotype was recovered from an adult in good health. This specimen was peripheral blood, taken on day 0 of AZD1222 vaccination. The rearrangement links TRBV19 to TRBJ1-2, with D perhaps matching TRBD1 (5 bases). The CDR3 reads CATSTVFNYGYTF. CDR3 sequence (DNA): TGTGCCACCTCGACAGTCTTTAACTATGGCTACACCTTC.